This record covers a single TCR beta chain. This specimen comes from a study of patients and donors after allogeneic stem cell transplantation. One entry per CDR3 protein, called by TCRdb with MiXCR from the RT-PCR reads. The top ten hold just over 75% of the sample, which has some 30,000 distinct CDR3 sequences, about two fifths seen once. The germline V gene encodes CDR1 SGHRS and CDR2 YFSETQ. Trimming took off 4 bases at V and 3 bases at J, with 16 bases between the two ends. The CDR3 is 15 residues long. This sequence was found in a human donor who was either an allogeneic HSCT recipient or a stem cell or donor lymphocyte infusion donor (not recorded which). It is not recorded whose cells these are; they may come from a transplant donor. The rearrangement links TRBV5-1 to TRBJ1-2, with D hard to call. Sequencing was done on a sample of blood, either unsorted or a sorted T cell fraction (not recorded which). CDR3: CASSTRGGVDYGYTF. CDR3 bases: TGCGCCAGCAGCACCCGTGGAGGCGTAGACTATGGCTACACCTTC.